This TCR beta chain derives from a study of T cells after yellow fever vaccination. MiXCR, run by TCRdb on the 5' RACE reads, gives a single entry per CDR3 protein. The repertoire has 340,000 or so distinct CDR3 sequences, approximately 13% of them found once; the top ten carry 3.2%. This CDR3 region has 10 residues. Germline loops: CDR1 WNHNN, CDR2 SYGVQD (reference sequence). Trimming stripped 7 bases from V and 7 bases from J, with 8 bases between. This chain connects TRBV10-1 to TRBJ2-7; no definite D call. Sequenced material: CD4+ T cells sorted from PBMCs, taken 15 days after the yellow fever booster vaccination. This clonotype was obtained from a man younger than 30 who received the YFV17D yellow fever vaccine. The CDR3, as DNA: TGCGCCAGCAAGGTAGAAGAGCAGTACTTC. Its protein is CASKVEEQYF.